The rows below give T cell receptor beta chains drawn from one sample of a study of metastatic and nonmetastatic thyroid tumors. TCRdb re-called the PCR reads via MiXCR. The sample has just over 30,000 clones, roughly 20% seen once; the top ten hold less than 25%. The sample consisted of blood. Source of these receptors: a female donor with papillary thyroid cancer or a benign thyroid nodule (not recorded which). Some clones in this sample may be carry-over from other donors' samples. Each CDR3 is given with its conserved first and last residue. Each record gives: CDR3 protein, CDR3 DNA, D gene, J gene, clone size, V gene. D genes are given only for firm matches. Expanded clones get a size class; other rows say once, few or many, or leave the size out.

CASSQGDVAYEQYF	TGTGCCAGCAGCCAGGGCGACGTGGCCTACGAGCAGTACTTC	.	TRBJ2-7	once	TRBV11-1
CVSRGFPYNEQFF	TGTGTTTCCCGGGGCTTTCCTTACAATGAGCAGTTCTTC	.	TRBJ2-1	many	TRBV19
CASSSVRGISYEQYF	TGTGCCAGCAGCTCGGTCAGGGGGATCTCCTACGAGCAGTACTTC	TRBD1	TRBJ2-7	once	TRBV11-3
CASSGIVFGANVLTF	TGTGCCAGCAGCGGGATTGTATTTGGGGCCAACGTCCTGACTTTC	.	TRBJ2-6	many	TRBV7-2
CASSLGVSDTGELFF	TGTGCCAGCAGTTTAGGGGTTTCGGACACCGGGGAGCTGTTTTTT	.	TRBJ2-2	medium-sized	TRBV12-3/TRBV12-4
CSARPGHGRDTQYF	TGCAGTGCCAGACCCGGACACGGCAGAGATACGCAGTATTTT	.	TRBJ2-3	many	TRBV20-1
CASRVGQGTYEQYF	TGTGCCAGCAGGGTGGGACAGGGGACATACGAGCAGTACTTC	TRBD1	TRBJ2-7	.	TRBV6-1
CASSHRAQENTIYF	TGTGCCAGCAGCCACCGGGCTCAAGAAAACACCATATATTTT	.	TRBJ1-3	.	TRBV13
CASSVDRGTEAFF	TGTGCCAGCAGCGTAGATCGGGGAACTGAAGCTTTCTTT	.	TRBJ1-1	many	TRBV9
CSARDLAGRSTDTQYF	TGCAGTGCTAGAGATCTAGCGGGGAGGAGCACAGATACGCAGTATTTT	TRBD2	TRBJ2-3	.	TRBV20-1
CASSSVTPGQGANGYTF	TGTGCCAGCAGCTCCGTGACGCCGGGACAGGGGGCAAATGGCTACACCTTC	TRBD1	TRBJ1-2	many	TRBV7-9
CAISSGQGRYEQYF	TGTGCCATCTCTTCGGGGCAGGGGAGGTACGAGCAGTACTTC	.	TRBJ2-7	many	TRBV10-3
CATLLNTEAFF	TGTGCCACCCTGTTGAACACTGAAGCTTTCTTT	.	TRBJ1-1	.	TRBV28
CASRFRQGAAPQPQHF	TGTGCCAGCAGATTTAGACAGGGGGCGGCCCCTCAGCCCCAGCATTTT	TRBD1	TRBJ1-5	few	TRBV28
CSARTSGNSYEQYF	TGCAGTGCGCGTACTAGCGGGAACTCCTACGAGCAGTACTTC	TRBD2	TRBJ2-7	.	TRBV20-1
CATSLGTNYGYTF	TGTGCCACCTCACTTGGGACTAACTATGGCTACACCTTC	.	TRBJ1-2	few	TRBV25-1
CASSLGTINSFSF	TGTGCCAGCAGTTTAGGGACAATCAACAGCTTTTCCTTC	.	TRBJ1-2	few	TRBV12-3/TRBV12-4
CASSPNRGSRTEAFF	TGTGCCAGCAGCCCTAACAGGGGTAGTAGGACTGAAGCTTTCTTT	TRBD1	TRBJ1-1	.	TRBV7-2
CASGTSSSGGQETQYF	TGTGCTAGTGGCACCTCGAGTAGCGGGGGGCAAGAGACCCAGTACTTC	TRBD2	TRBJ2-5	many	TRBV12-5
CASSLEIAGGELFF	TGTGCCAGCAGTTTAGAGATAGCGGGGGGAGAGCTGTTTTTT	TRBD2	TRBJ2-2	many	TRBV7-2
CSARDHQGLGEKLFF	TGCAGTGCTAGAGACCATCAGGGGTTAGGGGAAAAACTGTTTTTT	.	TRBJ1-4	many	TRBV20-1
CASSFSPVDNEQFF	TGTGCCAGCAGCTTCTCGCCAGTCGACAATGAGCAGTTCTTC	.	TRBJ2-1	many	TRBV11-2
CAISESETLRETQYF	TGTGCCATCAGTGAGTCTGAGACATTACGCGAGACCCAGTACTTC	.	TRBJ2-5	many	TRBV10-3
CASSPNRDGNYGYTF	TGTGCCAGCAGCCCAAACCGGGACGGAAACTATGGCTACACCTTC	.	TRBJ1-2	many	TRBV7-2
CAWSVYGYEQYF	TGTGCCTGGAGTGTTTACGGTTACGAGCAGTACTTC	.	TRBJ2-7	.	TRBV30
CASSSTPTLTVEAFF	TGTGCCAGCAGCTCTACCCCAACCCTGACAGTTGAAGCTTTCTTT	.	TRBJ1-1	many	TRBV11-2
CSARTTGAARRAGELFF	TGCAGTGCTCGGACCACAGGGGCGGCCAGGAGGGCCGGGGAGCTGTTTTTT	.	TRBJ2-2	many	TRBV20-1
CASSPQQGEANVLTF	TGTGCCAGCTCACCACAACAGGGAGAGGCCAACGTCCTGACTTTC	.	TRBJ2-6	many	TRBV18
CASTGAGVTDTQYF	TGTGCCAGCACCGGAGCGGGAGTGACAGATACGCAGTATTTT	TRBD2	TRBJ2-3	.	TRBV7-2
CSAREQQTYEQYF	TGCAGTGCTAGAGAACAGCAGACCTACGAGCAGTACTTC	.	TRBJ2-7	many	TRBV20-1
CASSESRGTIYGDNEQFF	TGCGCCAGCAGTGAGTCGCGGGGAACGATTTATGGGGACAATGAGCAGTTCTTC	.	TRBJ2-1	many	TRBV10-1